The 10 T cell receptor beta chains below come from one sample, sequenced in a study of T cells during gluten challenge in celiac disease. Multiplexed primers for every TRA and TRB V gene were used across three nested PCRs per cell. Using its own MiXCR run on the single-cell sequencing reads, TCRdb lists one record per CDR3 protein. The sample yields under 500 distinct CDR3 sequences, under 35% seen once. The input for sequencing was gluten-specific CD4+ T cells sorted from the duodenum using tetramers, taken at baseline or on day 14 of gluten challenge (not recorded which). These receptors came from a female donor with celiac disease.

This clonotype was detected a few times. The chain carries TRBV7-6 and TRBJ1-4; D possibly corresponds to TRBD1 (6 bases). Germline CDR1 is SGHVS and CDR2 is FNYEAQ. The CDR3 has 22 amino acids. V was pared by 5 bases and J by 0 bases, with 31 bases between. CDR3 in amino acids: CASSQDGGWGGHVSATNEKLFF. CDR3 in DNA: TGTGCCAGCAGCCAAGATGGAGGGTGGGGGGGCCATGTCAGCGCAACTAATGAAAAACTGTTTTTT.

This clonotype was found many times. The chain uses TRBV14 and TRBJ2-1; 11 bases are shared with TRBD2. Germline CDR1 reads SGHDN; CDR2 reads FVKESK. This CDR3 contains 16 residues. With V trimmed by 1 base and J by 8 bases, 7 bases remained unmatched. The CDR3, as DNA: TGTGCCAGCAGCCAAGGTCTCCCTAGCGGGAGGTATGAGCAGTTCTTC. Translation: CASSQGLPSGRYEQFF.

By frequency in the sample, this clonotype is hyperexpanded. J is TRBJ2-7 and V is TRBV7-2; TRBD1 matches 9 bases. Germline trimming cut 2 bases from V and 6 bases from J; bases unmatched to any gene: 8. Germline-derived CDR1 and CDR2 are SGHTA and FQGNSA. The CDR3 totals 15 residues. This chain's CDR3 is CASSLRTGDGGEQYF. CDR3 nucleotides: TGTGCCAGCAGCTTAAGGACAGGGGATGGAGGCGAGCAGTACTTC.

CDR3 coding DNA: TGTGCCAGCAGCCTAAGCCTCCAAGAGACCCAGTACTTC. It is translated as CASSLSLQETQYF. This chain connects TRBV7-9 to TRBJ2-5; D ambiguous. Per germline, CDR1 SEHNR and CDR2 FQNEAQ (reference sequence). The CDR3 loop spans 13 amino acids. Trimming took off 5 bases at V and 1 base at J, with 8 bases between the two ends.

Comment on this clonotype: Being one base from a much bigger clone, this may be a read error. In DNA form, the CDR3 reads TGTGCCAGCAACTTGGTTCCGGGTCGAGGGGGTACGCAGTATTTT. Encoded protein: CASNLVPGRGGTQYF. The chain uses TRBV5-6 and TRBJ2-3, with a tentative D call TRBD1 (6 bases). There are 15 residues in the CDR3. CDR1 is SGHDT and CDR2 is YYEEEE in the germline V gene.

The genes are TRBV11-2 and TRBJ2-7; a weak D match, TRBD2 (5 bases). With 4 bases removed from V and 6 bases from J, the gap between germline ends came to 13 bases. Germline-derived CDR1 and CDR2 are SGHAT and FQNNGV. The CDR3 has 13 amino acids. CDR3 loop: CASSSTLGGEQYF. The CDR3 nucleotides read TGTGCCAGCAGCTCGACCTTAGGAGGCGAGCAGTACTTC.

The chain is built from TRBV29-1 and TRBJ1-5; D is unclear. This CDR3 is built from 13 residues. Germline-derived CDR1 and CDR2 are SQVTM and ANQGSEA. Between the trimmed V and J ends, which lost 5 bases and 2 bases, there was a span of 10 bases. CDR3 sequence (DNA): TGCAGCGTTCGTGCGGGCGGCAATCAGCCCCAGCATTTT. This sequence encodes CSVRAGGNQPQHF.

The chain employs TRBV5-1 and TRBJ2-3, with D unresolved. The CDR3 runs 12 residues. Per germline, CDR1 SGHRS and CDR2 YFSETQ. V shed 6 bases and J shed 2 bases, with 7 bases lying between them. The CDR3 bases are TGCGCCAGCAAGGTGAACACAGATACGCAGTATTTT. The encoded protein is CASKVNTDTQYF.

This clonotype qualifies as hyperexpanded. The rearrangement joins TRBV12-3 or TRBV12-4 to TRBJ2-7, with a possible D match to TRBD2 (7 bases). V was pared by 6 bases and J by 1 base, with 16 bases between. The CDR3 spans 15 residues. CDR3 coding DNA: TGTGCCAGCAGACAACGGGGGGCCCCTTCCTACGAGCAGTACTTC. This codes for CASRQRGAPSYEQYF.

This clonotype is labeled as hyperexpanded (1% or more). This rearrangement joins TRBV29-1 to TRBJ2-7, with 8 bases aligning to TRBD1. The CDR3 totals 17 residues. V trimming: 3 bases; J trimming: 4 bases; junction bases outside the gene matches: 17. CDR1 and CDR2 (germline): SQVTM, ANQGSEA. The CDR3 DNA sequence: TGCAGCGTTGAGGTGGGACAGGTCTCATTAGGGCGTTACGAGCAGTACTTC. It yields the protein CSVEVGQVSLGRYEQYF.